These T cell receptor beta chains were read from a single sample in a study of identical twins. MiXCR was run by TCRdb on the 5' RACE reads, yielding one entry per CDR3 protein. The data contain roughly 260,000 distinct CDR3 sequences, over 13% of them seen just once; the ten biggest clones take up around 9.5%. Sequences were obtained from memory (CD45RO+) T cells sorted from blood. These receptors were obtained from a woman aged 18-30 years in good health. CDR3s include the opening cysteine and the closing phenylalanine or tryptophan. Fields, in order: V gene, D gene, J gene, clone size, CDR3 protein, CDR3 DNA. A D gene is named only where the DNA matches it firmly. Clone size is stated in some rows and not others, as once, few, many or a class when expanded.

TRBV14,NA,TRBJ2-3,few,CASSQGHLDTQYF,TGTGCCAGCAGCCAAGGGCATTTGGATACGCAGTATTTT
TRBV2,TRBD2,TRBJ2-7,many,CASNRLRTSGGYYEQYF,TGTGCCAGCAACAGATTACGGACTAGCGGGGGATACTACGAGCAGTACTTC
TRBV18,TRBD1,TRBJ2-3,NA,CASSPGTADTQYF,TGTGCCAGCTCACCTGGGACAGCAGATACGCAGTATTTT
TRBV14,TRBD2,TRBJ2-1,NA,CASSQQLAGAYNEQFF,TGTGCCAGCAGCCAACAACTAGCGGGAGCATACAATGAGCAGTTCTTC
TRBV5-1,NA,TRBJ1-2,few,CASSLDSAKGAYGYTF,TGCGCCAGCAGCTTGGATTCCGCTAAAGGGGCCTATGGCTACACCTTC
TRBV20-1,NA,TRBJ1-5,NA,CSARELEGTQHF,TGCAGTGCTAGAGAACTCGAAGGGACCCAGCATTTT
TRBV12-3/TRBV12-4,NA,TRBJ2-1,NA,CASSFGGLGNEQFF,TGTGCCAGCAGTTTCGGGGGATTGGGCAATGAGCAGTTCTTC
TRBV10-2,NA,TRBJ2-1,few,CASRTDYGSYNEQFF,TGCGCCAGCAGGACTGACTACGGCTCCTACAATGAGCAGTTCTTC
TRBV20-1,TRBD1,TRBJ1-2,many,CSARRTGNYGYTF,TGCAGTGCTAGGAGGACAGGCAACTATGGCTACACCTTC
TRBV6-2/TRBV6-3,NA,TRBJ2-6,few,CASKAGFGANVLTF,TGTGCCAGCAAAGCAGGGTTTGGGGCCAACGTCCTGACTTTC
TRBV20-1,TRBD2,TRBJ2-2,NA,CSARPPLGSGRAGELFF,TGCAGTGCTAGACCACCCTTGGGGAGCGGGAGGGCCGGGGAGCTGTTTTTT
TRBV6-1,NA,TRBJ2-1,NA,CASRRQNLYNEQFF,TGTGCCAGCAGAAGACAGAATTTATACAATGAGCAGTTCTTC
TRBV12-3/TRBV12-4,TRBD2,TRBJ2-5,NA,CASSLNPRVAGAFTQETQYF,TGTGCCAGCAGTTTAAATCCCCGGGTAGCGGGGGCCTTTACCCAAGAGACCCAGTACTTC
TRBV9,TRBD1,TRBJ2-2,few,CASSPLGTGVTGELFF,TGTGCCAGCAGCCCCTTGGGGACAGGGGTGACCGGGGAGCTGTTTTTT
TRBV5-1,TRBD1,TRBJ1-6,many,CASSFGRQGDSPLHF,TGCGCCAGCAGCTTCGGACGACAGGGGGATTCACCCCTCCACTTT
TRBV10-3,NA,TRBJ1-5,NA,CAISESGPNNQPQHF,TGTGCCATCAGTGAGTCAGGACCGAACAATCAGCCCCAGCATTTT
TRBV12-3/TRBV12-4,NA,TRBJ1-1,NA,CASSLWTEAFF,TGTGCCAGCAGCCTCTGGACTGAAGCTTTCTTT
TRBV20-1,NA,TRBJ2-1,few,CSASPAADNEQFF,TGCAGTGCTAGCCCGGCTGCGGACAATGAGCAGTTCTTC
TRBV6-5,NA,TRBJ2-3,few,CASSYRDSTDTQYF,TGTGCCAGCAGTTACCGGGACAGCACAGATACGCAGTATTTT
TRBV29-1,TRBD1,TRBJ2-7,NA,CSVTRDRLSYEQYF,TGCAGCGTCACGCGGGACAGGCTTTCTTACGAGCAGTACTTC
TRBV15,NA,TRBJ2-3,few,CATSRDEGLSQYF,TGTGCCACCAGCAGAGATGAGGGCCTATCGCAGTATTTT
TRBV3-1,TRBD2,TRBJ2-3,few,CASSQATSPDTQYF,TGTGCCAGCAGCCAAGCGACTAGCCCAGATACGCAGTATTTT
TRBV10-1,NA,TRBJ2-1,NA,CASSEPPGLEQFF,TGCGCCAGCAGTGAGCCCCCGGGACTGGAGCAGTTCTTC
TRBV11-3,TRBD1,TRBJ2-1,NA,CASQTGGGEQFF,TGTGCCAGTCAAACAGGGGGCGGTGAGCAGTTCTTC
TRBV5-1,NA,TRBJ2-7,many,CASSLGRSNYEQYF,TGCGCCAGCAGCTTGGGTCGCTCCAACTACGAGCAGTACTTC
TRBV6-2/TRBV6-3,NA,TRBJ1-1,NA,CASSEVESLPEAFF,TGTGCCAGCAGTGAGGTGGAGTCCCTTCCTGAAGCTTTCTTT